This T cell receptor (beta chain) was found in a study of Ad26.COV2.S vaccination and SARS-CoV-2 variants (TCRdb year 2021). The study in broad terms: Vaccine-arm donors came from COV1001, a multicentre, randomized, double-blind, placebo-controlled phase I-IIa trial of Ad26.COV2.S in healthy adults. Dosing of Ad26.COV2.S was intramuscular, at either 5x10^10 or 1x10^11 viral particles, delivered as one shot or as two shots spaced 56 days apart. TCRbeta repertoire sequencing served as the tool for gauging how specific and how broad the SARS-CoV-2-reactive T cell receptors were following Ad26.COV2.S vaccination. A total of approximately 30 samples were included in the TCR-sequenced set, comprising around 19 Ad26.COV2.S vaccine recipients, 5 placebo recipients and 8 SARS-CoV-2 convalescent individuals. Trial participants were randomized into five groups of five, in which low-dose or high-dose Ad26.COV2.S was given once or twice, or placebo was given on both occasions. Throughout the experiments and outcome assessment, investigators stayed blinded to trial group allocation. Summary of the overall study and its limitations: Non-spike TCR breadth was comparable between vaccine and placebo recipients, consistent with the vaccine containing only spike. After vaccination, substantial breadth of spike-specific CD8+ and CD4+ T cell responses was reported. The authors noted that total T cell responses may have been underestimated by the TCR breadth and depth analyses. Higher spike-specific TCR breadth was observed in Ad26.COV2.S recipients than in placebo recipients (P = 0.0014). Comparing responses between vaccine doses or regimens was not something the study was powered to do.

A single count supports this clone. The antigen it recognizes is unknown. No much larger clonotype is one base removed from it; base qualities were not supplied. The immunoSEQ Assay was used to sequence TCRbeta CDR3 regions. After extraction, genomic DNA underwent amplification by bias-controlled multiplex PCR, followed by high-throughput sequencing. The authors' pipeline ran thus. To quantify the absolute abundance of each unique TCRbeta CDR3 region, sequences were collapsed and filtered. T cell fraction was estimated by normalizing TCRbeta template counts to usable DNA, with usable DNA measured through amplification of reference genes found in all nucleated cells. Repertoire TCRs were annotated as SARS-CoV-2-specific by exact matching of V gene, CDR3 amino acid sequence and J gene to a known reactive TCR set. MIRA supplied the reference SARS-CoV-2 TCR set, which was filtered for enrichment in COVID-19-positive ImmuneCODE repertoires so that public or cross-reactive TCRs were removed. Using the MIRA antigens, annotated TCRs were further analysed by specific ORF or by position within an ORF. Breadth was defined as the number of annotated unique rearrangements divided by the total number of unique productive rearrangements, and depth was defined as the summed frequency of the annotated unique rearrangements. Group comparisons of TCR breadth used two-sided Wilcoxon rank-sum tests. Held by TCRdb, this immuneACCESS table contains in-frame sequences only and omits some clones. Under half of the omission traces to an unresolved V gene where checked; the cause of the rest is unknown. D and trimming were read from the DNA, whereas the V and J calls and clone size are those reported in that table. This sample is represented by about 680,000 clones; approximately 88% of them were singletons. The ten most abundant clones make up approximately 1.5% of the sample.

This sample's treatment or condition label indicates: 15 to 20 received Ad26.COV2.S at low or high dose, single or two shots; 5 received placebo; per-sample allocation not given. Repertoires of vaccine and placebo recipients were sequenced from samples taken on day 63 after the first injection. In Cohort 1b, roughly 26 adults aged 18-55 years were enrolled at a single site in Boston, USA, between 29 July and 7 August 2020. Ad26.COV2.S consisted of a replication-incompetent adenovirus type 26 vector by which a prefusion-stabilized SARS-CoV-2 spike protein from the original Wuhan strain was expressed. Trimming removed 8 bases from V and 0 bases from J, leaving 18 bases between the germline ends. CDR1 and CDR2 are drawn from the germline V gene: KGHSH, LQKENI. The CDR3 numbers 16 residues from cysteine through phenylalanine. Only CDR3 DNA is held: 48 bases, read in frame from base 1.

This chain joins TRBV18 to TRBJ2-3; possibly the D gene is TRBD2, per 5 matching bases. This TCR was recovered from a person aged 18-65 years who received the Ad26.COV2.S COVID-19 vaccine or a placebo. Sample: peripheral blood, taken in a trial of Ad26.COV2.S vaccine versus placebo. DNA sequence: TGTGCCAGCCCTCCTCGGGAAGCGGCTAGCACAGATACGCAGTATTTT. This is translated as CASPPREAASTDTQYF. The variable domain in full, with residues beyond the CDR3 obtained from the reference TRBV18 and TRBJ2-3 genes, is NAGVMQNPRHLVRRRGQEARLRCSPMKGHSHVYWYRQLPEEGLKFMVYLQKENIIDESGMPKERFSAEFPKEGPSILRIQQVVRGDSAAYFCASPPREAASTDTQYFGPGTRLTVL.